A single sample gave rise to the 25 T cell receptor beta chains below, sequenced in a study of T cells in localized non-small cell lung cancer. TCRdb keeps only in-frame clones here, not all; method: immunoSEQ multiplex PCR. The sample holds under 30,000 clones; roughly nine tenths are singletons and the top ten take over 9%. The input for sequencing was peripheral blood, taken before any cancer treatment. Source of these receptors: a woman aged 40-70 years with stage I lung adenocarcinoma.

The V and J genes are TRBV2 and TRBJ2-1; a possible D gene is TRBD1 (5 bases). The length of the CDR3 is 14 residues. Germline-derived CDR1 and CDR2 are SNHLY and FYNNEI. V shed 6 bases and J shed 0 bases, with 9 bases lying between them. CDR3 amino acids: CASRGLSSYNEQFF. The CDR3 coding sequence is TGTGCCAGCAGGGGGCTTAGCTCCTACAATGAGCAGTTCTTC. The full variable domain, with the rest looked up from reference TRBV2 and TRBJ2-1, is EPEVTQTPSHQVTQMGQEVILRCVPISNHLYFYWYRQILGQKVEFLVSFYNNEISEKSEIFDDQFSVERPDGSNFTLKIRSTKLEDSAMYFCASRGLSSYNEQFFGPGTRLTVL.

This clone was picked up one time. The CDR3 is CATSNRDNSPLHF. CDR3 coding DNA: TGTGCCACCAGCAACAGGGATAATTCACCCCTCCACTTT. The V gene is TRBV15, the J gene TRBJ1-6, with D possibly being TRBD1 (6 bases). Germline V gene lookup returns CDR1 LNHNV and CDR2 YYDKDF (reference sequence). Deletions cut 4 bases from V and 5 bases from J, with 6 bases between. The CDR3 consists of 13 residues.

V and J are TRBV19 and TRBJ2-3; possible D gene TRBD1, 6 bases. The CDR3 loop spans 19 amino acids. V was shortened by 3 bases and J by 4 bases, with 26 bases between the two germline ends. CDR1 and CDR2 from the germline V gene are LNHDA and SQIVND (reference sequence). Here the CDR3 reads CASSMNGRGYRVDADTQYF. The CDR3 bases are TGTGCCAGTAGTATGAACGGAAGGGGTTACAGGGTGGATGCAGATACGCAGTATTTT.

The chain's CDR3 is CASSPGGALYYEQYF. The CDR3 bases are TGTGCCAGCAGTCCCGGGGGAGCGCTTTACTACGAGCAGTACTTC. The rearrangement uses TRBV28 and TRBJ2-7; perhaps TRBD2 as D (6 bases). The V end lost 5 bases, the J end lost 3 bases, and 17 bases lay between the germline ends. The CDR3 totals 15 residues. Germline V gives CDR1 MDHEN, CDR2 SYDVKM. Variable domain in full (rest from reference TRBV28 and TRBJ2-7): DVKVTQSSRYLVKRTGEKVFLECVQDMDHENMFWYRQDPGLGLRLIYFSYDVKMKEKGDIPEGYSVSREKKERFSLILESASTNQTSMYLCASSPGGALYYEQYFGPGTRLTVT.

For the CDR3, the DNA is TGTGCCAGCAGCTTAGCGCTTTCTGGACAAGTTAACAATGAGCAGTTCTTC. Protein: CASSLALSGQVNNEQFF. The gene calls are TRBV7-6 and TRBJ2-1; tentative D call: TRBD1 (5 bases). Trimming took off 0 bases at V and 5 bases at J, with 17 bases between the two ends. This CDR3 has 17 amino acids. Germline loops: CDR1 SGHVS, CDR2 FNYEAQ.

The J gene is TRBJ2-2, the V gene TRBV9, with D uncertain. This CDR3 has 14 amino acids. V lost 3 bases to trimming and J lost 8 bases, with 14 bases between them. Germline V gives CDR1 SGDLS, CDR2 YYNGEE. The CDR3: CASSASLGTGELFF. The DNA of the CDR3 is TGTGCCAGCAGCGCCAGTTTGGGTACGGGGGAGCTGTTTTTT.

This chain joins TRBV5-5 and TRBJ2-7; 13 nucleotides line up with TRBD2. V shed 4 bases and J 6 bases; nucleotides not matched to a gene: 10. Germline V gives CDR1 SGHKS, CDR2 YYEKEE (reference sequence). The length of the CDR3 is 16 residues. The CDR3 DNA reads TGTGCCAGCAGCCCCGCTCGGACTAGCGGGAGAGGCGAGCAGTACTTC. This encodes CASSPARTSGRGEQYF.

The chain is built from TRBV6-4 and TRBJ2-1; 9 nucleotides match TRBD2. The CDR3 covers 15 residues. Germline CDR1 is MRHNA and CDR2 is SNTAGT. J gave up 10 bases and V 2 bases, and 9 bases lay outside the gene matches. CDR3 nucleotide sequence: TGTGCCAGCAGTGACGAGTATCTAGCGGGGAGCGAGCAGTTCTTC. Its translation is CASSDEYLAGSEQFF.

This chain connects TRBV13 to TRBJ2-7; the D is unclear. Germline CDR1 is PRHDT and CDR2 is FYEKMQ (reference sequence). The CDR3 is 13 residues long. With 3 bases removed from V and 1 base from J, the gap between germline ends came to 7 bases. In DNA, the CDR3 is TGTGCCAGCAGCTTCGGCCGTTCCTACGAGCAGTACTTC. Amino acid sequence: CASSFGRSYEQYF.

The chain links TRBV10-1 to TRBJ1-1; a possible D gene is TRBD1 (6 bases). Germline values: CDR1 WNHNN, CDR2 SYGVQD (reference sequence). There are 14 residues in the CDR3. The ends were cut back, 3 bases at V and 5 bases at J, with 13 bases in the middle. CDR3 sequence reads: CASSDGTIGTEAFF. The CDR3 DNA sequence: TGCGCCAGCAGTGACGGGACAATAGGAACTGAAGCTTTCTTT.

This chain uses TRBV7-9 with TRBJ2-5; 12 nucleotides match TRBD2. J gave up 4 bases and V 4 bases, and 7 bases lay outside the gene matches. This CDR3 spans 16 amino acids. The germline V gene has CDR1 SEHNR and CDR2 FQNEAQ (reference sequence). CDR3 nucleotide sequence: TGTGCCAGCAGCTACACTAGCGGGAGGTTGTCAGAGACCCAGTACTTC. Amino acids: CASSYTSGRLSETQYF.

The chain links TRBV5-1 to TRBJ1-4; TRBD1 agrees at 7 bases. The CDR3 has 15 residues. CDR1 and CDR2 from the germline V gene are SGHRS and YFSETQ. The ends lost 1 base at V and 5 bases at J; junction bases unmatched: 5. The CDR3, as DNA: TGCGCCAGCAGCTTGAGGACAGGACTAAATGAAAAACTGTTTTTT. It translates to CASSLRTGLNEKLFF.

This chain links TRBV29-1 with TRBJ1-4; TRBD1 aligns across 10 bases. Germline V CDR1 and CDR2: SQVTM, ANQGSEA. The CDR3 is made up of 12 amino acids. Germline trimming cut 5 bases from V and 7 bases from J; bases unmatched to any gene: 1. The CDR3 DNA reads TGCAGCGTTAGGGACAGGGGTGAAAAACTGTTTTTT. Translating gives CSVRDRGEKLFF. Using reference TRBV29-1 and TRBJ1-4 for the parts outside the CDR3, the full variable domain is SAVISQKPSRDICQRGTSLTIQCQVDSQVTMMFWYRQQPGQSLTLIATANQGSEATYESGFVIDKFPISRPNLTFSTLTVSNMSPEDSSIYLCSVRDRGEKLFFGSGTQLSVL.

The chain combines TRBV6-1 with TRBJ2-4; D ambiguous. Deletions cut 3 bases from V and 5 bases from J, with 14 bases between. Germline values: CDR1 MNHNS, CDR2 SASEGT. This CDR3 spans 15 amino acids. The CDR3 DNA reads TGTGCCAGCAGTGATAGGACCGCCGCGGAAAACATTCAGTACTTC. This codes for CASSDRTAAENIQYF.

The chain links TRBV30 to TRBJ1-1; D gene unclear. Trimming took 5 bases from V and 11 from J, leaving 18 bases between them. CDR3 length: 12 amino acids. The germline CDR1 and CDR2 sequences are GTSNPN and SVGIG (reference sequence). Here the CDR3 reads CAWGHVATAAFF. CDR3 in DNA: TGTGCCTGGGGCCATGTCGCTACGGCCGCTTTCTTT.

The rearrangement joins TRBV28 to TRBJ1-1; D not certain. Germline-derived CDR1 and CDR2 are MDHEN and SYDVKM. The CDR3 loop spans 12 amino acids. The germline V and J ends were trimmed by 6 bases and 1 base, with 6 bases remaining between them. CDR3 coding DNA: TGTGCCAGCAGATTAGGGAACACTGAAGCTTTCTTT. Translating it yields CASRLGNTEAFF.

This clone came up a few times. The chain recombines TRBV28 with TRBJ2-7, with 10 positions matching TRBD2. The CDR3 contains 13 residues. Germline CDR1 MDHEN, CDR2 SYDVKM. J was trimmed by 7 bases and V by 5 bases; bases with no gene match: 5. CDR3 in amino acids: CASSPRTSGEQYF. In DNA form, the CDR3 reads TGTGCCAGCAGTCCACGGACTAGCGGAGAGCAGTACTTC.

The chain recombines TRBV28 with TRBJ1-1; D unclear. V lost 10 bases and J lost 1, with 13 bases in between. Per the germline V gene, CDR1 is MDHEN and CDR2 is SYDVKM. This CDR3 region has 13 residues. The CDR3 region is CATLEGSNTEAFF. The CDR3 bases are TGTGCCACCTTGGAAGGGTCGAACACTGAAGCTTTCTTT.

The rearrangement joins TRBV9 to TRBJ2-7, with 9 bases identical to TRBD2. CDR1 and CDR2 from the germline V gene are SGDLS and YYNGEE. Trimming cost V 3 bases and J 5 bases; bases outside gene matches: 3. The CDR3 consists of 13 residues. The CDR3 here is CASSEGLAHEQYF. CDR3 bases: TGTGCCAGCAGCGAGGGACTAGCCCACGAGCAGTACTTC.

The chain uses TRBV11-1 and TRBJ1-2, with D maybe TRBD1 (5 bases). The V gene's germline CDR1 is SGHAT and CDR2 FQDESV (reference sequence). Trimming removed 5 bases at V and 4 bases at J, with 26 bases between. The CDR3 has 18 residues. CDR3 nucleotide sequence: TGTGCCAGCAGCCGTTACCGGGACGCCGTCCCGCCAATCTATGGCTACACCTTC. As protein: CASSRYRDAVPPIYGYTF.

CDR3 sequence (DNA): TGCGCCAGCAGCTCCCAGCGGGGGGGCAATGAGCAGTTCTTC. This sequence encodes CASSSQRGGNEQFF. The chain has TRBV5-1 and TRBJ2-1, with 10 bases fitting TRBD2. From germline, CDR1 is SGHRS and CDR2 YFSETQ. J gave up 6 bases and V 3 bases, and 3 bases lay outside the gene matches. This CDR3 contains 14 residues.

The chain recombines TRBV6-6 with TRBJ2-7; 11 nucleotides agree with TRBD1. The V segment lost 6 bases and the J segment 4 bases; nucleotides outside the gene matches: 2. Germline V gene lookup returns CDR1 MNHNY and CDR2 SVGAGI (reference sequence). This CDR3 region has 13 residues. The CDR3 is CASRGTGGYEQYF. The CDR3 DNA is TGTGCCAGCAGAGGGACAGGGGGTTACGAGCAGTACTTC.

This chain links TRBV5-1 with TRBJ2-3; perhaps TRBD1 as D (6 bases). Trimming took 0 bases from V and 5 from J, leaving 13 bases between them. Germline V gene lookup returns CDR1 SGHRS and CDR2 YFSETQ. This CDR3 is 15 amino acids long. The CDR3 nucleotides are TGCGCCAGCAGCTTGGAACAGGGCGATAAAGATACGCAGTATTTT. Encoded protein: CASSLEQGDKDTQYF.

This chain uses TRBV29-1 with TRBJ2-6, with no clear D. Germline CDR1 SQVTM, CDR2 ANQGSEA. CDR3 length: 15 residues. The V gene lost 4 bases and the J gene lost 4 bases, with 14 bases spanning the gap. CDR3 in amino acids: CSVGDGFEGANVLTF. DNA of the CDR3: TGCAGCGTTGGAGACGGCTTTGAGGGGGCCAACGTCCTGACTTTC.

The chain combines TRBV11-2 with TRBJ1-3; D unclear. The CDR3 extends over 15 amino acids. Germline V lookup: CDR1 SGHAT, CDR2 FQNNGV. Trimming took off 0 bases at V and 4 bases at J, with 10 bases between the two ends. CDR3 residues: CASSLEGRGGNTIYF. The CDR3 DNA is TGTGCCAGCAGCTTAGAAGGGAGAGGAGGAAACACCATATATTTT.